The source of this TCR beta chain is a study of blood T cell repertoires in COVID-19. Study-level background: The origin of the acute and convalescent COVID-19 samples was the United States, Italy and Spain. PBMCs, B-cell-depleted T cells, or T cells provided the cDNA or gDNA that made up the material.

In the source study's methods: For nucleated cells, counts were estimated from reference gene primer amplification. Profiling relied on immunoSEQ multiplex PCR, and the TCRdb table lists in-frame clones only, not all of them. D and trimming come from the DNA, and the V and J calls and clone size come from that table. The data hold around 620,000 clones, with about 90% observed a single time. This TCR was recovered from a woman aged 18-29 years with acute or convalescent COVID-19. The sequenced material came from peripheral blood.

CDR3 loop: CASSARGRVTEAFF. CDR3 sequence (DNA): TGTGCCAGCAGCGCCAGGGGGCGAGTCACTGAAGCTTTCTTT. The chain couples TRBV11-2 to TRBJ1-1; TRBD1 matches 8 bases. Germline lookup yields CDR1 SGHAT and CDR2 FQNNGV. CDR3 length equals 14 residues. Unmatched junction bases numbered 6, after V lost 5 bases and J lost 4 bases. The variable domain in full, with the rest retrieved from reference TRBV11-2 and TRBJ1-1, is EAGVAQSPRYKIIEKRQSVAFWCNPISGHATLYWYQQILGQGPKLLIQFQNNGVVDDSQLPKDRFSAERLKGVDSTLKIQPAKLEDSAVYLCASSARGRVTEAFFGQGTRLTVV.